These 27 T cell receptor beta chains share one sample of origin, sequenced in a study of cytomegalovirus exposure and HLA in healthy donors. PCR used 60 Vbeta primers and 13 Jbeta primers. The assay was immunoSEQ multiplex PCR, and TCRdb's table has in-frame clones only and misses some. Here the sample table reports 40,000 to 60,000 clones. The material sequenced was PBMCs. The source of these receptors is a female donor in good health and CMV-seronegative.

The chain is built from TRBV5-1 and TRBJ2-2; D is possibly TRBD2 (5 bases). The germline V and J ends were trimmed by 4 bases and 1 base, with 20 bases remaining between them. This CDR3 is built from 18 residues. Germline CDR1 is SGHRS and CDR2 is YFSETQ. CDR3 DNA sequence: TGCGCCAGCAGCCCCCCCTCGTTCGGGGTGAAGAACACCGGGGAGCTGTTTTTT. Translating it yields CASSPPSFGVKNTGELFF.

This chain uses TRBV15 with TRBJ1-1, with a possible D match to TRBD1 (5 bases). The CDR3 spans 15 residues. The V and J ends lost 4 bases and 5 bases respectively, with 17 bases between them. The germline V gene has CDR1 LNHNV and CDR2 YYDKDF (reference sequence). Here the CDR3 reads CATSMGTGGRTEAFF. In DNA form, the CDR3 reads TGTGCCACCAGCATGGGAACGGGGGGTCGGACTGAAGCTTTCTTT.

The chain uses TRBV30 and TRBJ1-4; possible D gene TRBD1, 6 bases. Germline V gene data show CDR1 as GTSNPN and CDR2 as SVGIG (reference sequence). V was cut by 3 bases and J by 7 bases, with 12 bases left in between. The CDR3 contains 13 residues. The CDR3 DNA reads TGTGCCTGGAGCAAACAGGGTGGTGAAAAACTGTTTTTT. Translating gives CAWSKQGGEKLFF.

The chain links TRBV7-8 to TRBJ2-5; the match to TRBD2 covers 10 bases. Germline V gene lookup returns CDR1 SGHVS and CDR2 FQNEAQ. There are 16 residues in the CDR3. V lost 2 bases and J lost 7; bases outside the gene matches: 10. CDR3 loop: CASSLSASGGSGTQYF. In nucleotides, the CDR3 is TGTGCCAGCAGCTTATCCGCTAGCGGGGGCTCGGGGACCCAGTACTTC.

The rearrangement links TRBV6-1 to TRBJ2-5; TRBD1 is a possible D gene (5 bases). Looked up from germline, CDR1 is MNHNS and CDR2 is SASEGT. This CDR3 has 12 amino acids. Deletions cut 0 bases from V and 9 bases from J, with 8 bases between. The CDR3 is CASSEALRAQYF. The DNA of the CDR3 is TGTGCCAGCAGTGAAGCGCTCAGGGCCCAGTACTTC.

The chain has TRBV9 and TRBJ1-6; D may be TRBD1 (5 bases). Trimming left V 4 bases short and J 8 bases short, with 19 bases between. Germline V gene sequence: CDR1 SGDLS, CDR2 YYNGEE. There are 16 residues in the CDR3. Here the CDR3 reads CASSSEGAVGDSPLHF. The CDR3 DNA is TGTGCCAGCAGCTCTGAAGGGGCGGTTGGCGATTCACCCCTCCACTTT.

CDR3 nucleotide sequence: TGTGCCAGCAGTTACGTAGGGAGGTACGAGCAGTACTTC. Its protein is CASSYVGRYEQYF. The chain employs TRBV6-6 and TRBJ2-7; possibly TRBD2 for D (6 bases). The V and J ends lost 2 bases and 4 bases respectively, with 9 bases between them. The CDR3 sequence is 13 residues long. The V gene's germline CDR1 is MNHNY and CDR2 SVGAGI (reference sequence).

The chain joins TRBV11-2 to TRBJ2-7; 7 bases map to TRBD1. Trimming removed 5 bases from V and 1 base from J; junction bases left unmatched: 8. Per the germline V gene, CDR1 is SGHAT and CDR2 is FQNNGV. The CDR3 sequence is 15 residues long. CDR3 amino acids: CASSPLDRSSYEQYF. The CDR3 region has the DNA TGTGCCAGCAGCCCATTGGACAGGTCTTCCTACGAGCAGTACTTC. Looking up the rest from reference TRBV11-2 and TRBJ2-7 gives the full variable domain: EAGVAQSPRYKIIEKRQSVAFWCNPISGHATLYWYQQILGQGPKLLIQFQNNGVVDDSQLPKDRFSAERLKGVDSTLKIQPAKLEDSAVYLCASSPLDRSSYEQYFGPGTRLTVT.

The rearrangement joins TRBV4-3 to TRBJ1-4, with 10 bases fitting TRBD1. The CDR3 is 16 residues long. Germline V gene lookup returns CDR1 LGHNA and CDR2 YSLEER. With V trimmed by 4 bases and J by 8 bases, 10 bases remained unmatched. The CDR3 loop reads CASSPSLGTGDEKLFF. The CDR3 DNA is TGCGCCAGCAGCCCCTCCCTCGGGACAGGGGACGAAAAACTGTTTTTT.

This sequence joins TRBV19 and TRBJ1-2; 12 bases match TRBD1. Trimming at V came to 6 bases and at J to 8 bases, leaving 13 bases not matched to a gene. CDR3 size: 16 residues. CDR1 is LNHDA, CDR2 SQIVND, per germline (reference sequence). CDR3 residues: CASRSRGWDRGQGYTF. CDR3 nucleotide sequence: TGTGCCAGTAGAAGCCGCGGTTGGGACAGGGGGCAAGGCTACACCTTC.

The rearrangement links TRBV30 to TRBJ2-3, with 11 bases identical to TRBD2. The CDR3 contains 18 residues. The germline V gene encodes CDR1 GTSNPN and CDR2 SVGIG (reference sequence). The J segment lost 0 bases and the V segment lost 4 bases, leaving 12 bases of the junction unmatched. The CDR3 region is CAWIHPPGLAASTDTQYF. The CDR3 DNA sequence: TGTGCCTGGATCCACCCACCGGGACTAGCGGCTAGCACAGATACGCAGTATTTT.

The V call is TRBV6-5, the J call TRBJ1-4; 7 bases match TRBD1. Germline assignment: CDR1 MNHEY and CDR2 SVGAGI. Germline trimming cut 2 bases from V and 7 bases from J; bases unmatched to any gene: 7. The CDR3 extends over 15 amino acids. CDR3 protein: CASSYTQGVGEKLFF. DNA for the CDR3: TGTGCCAGCAGTTACACCCAGGGGGTGGGTGAAAAACTGTTTTTT.

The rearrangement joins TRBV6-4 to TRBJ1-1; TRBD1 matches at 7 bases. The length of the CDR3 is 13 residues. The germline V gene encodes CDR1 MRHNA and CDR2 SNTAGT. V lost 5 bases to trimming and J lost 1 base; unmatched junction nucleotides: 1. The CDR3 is CASSRTGNTEAFF. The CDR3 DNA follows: TGTGCCAGCAGTCGGACAGGGAACACTGAAGCTTTCTTT.

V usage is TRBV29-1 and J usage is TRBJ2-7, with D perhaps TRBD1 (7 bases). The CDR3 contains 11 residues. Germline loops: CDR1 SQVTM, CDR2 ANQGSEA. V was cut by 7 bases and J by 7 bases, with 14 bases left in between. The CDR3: CSGRRGREQYF. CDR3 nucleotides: TGCAGCGGACGGAGGGGGCGTGAGCAGTACTTC.

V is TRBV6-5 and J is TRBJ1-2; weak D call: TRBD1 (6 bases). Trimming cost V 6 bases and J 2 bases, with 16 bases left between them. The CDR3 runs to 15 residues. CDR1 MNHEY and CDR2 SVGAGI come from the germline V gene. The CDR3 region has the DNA TGTGCCAGCAGCCCGTCCCTTAGGGGGAACTATGGCTACACCTTC. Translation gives CASSPSLRGNYGYTF.

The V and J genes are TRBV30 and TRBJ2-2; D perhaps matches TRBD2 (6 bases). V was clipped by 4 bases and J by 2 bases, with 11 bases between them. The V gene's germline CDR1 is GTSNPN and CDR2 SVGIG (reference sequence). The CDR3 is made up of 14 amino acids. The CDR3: CAWKGSGNTGELFF. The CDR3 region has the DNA TGTGCCTGGAAAGGTAGCGGAAACACCGGGGAGCTGTTTTTT.

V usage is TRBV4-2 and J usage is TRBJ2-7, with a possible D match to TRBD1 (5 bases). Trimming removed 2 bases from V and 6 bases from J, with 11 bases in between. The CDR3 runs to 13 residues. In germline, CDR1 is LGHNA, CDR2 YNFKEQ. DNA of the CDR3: TGTGCCAGCAGCCAAACCGACAGACGCGAGCAGTACTTC. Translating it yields CASSQTDRREQYF.

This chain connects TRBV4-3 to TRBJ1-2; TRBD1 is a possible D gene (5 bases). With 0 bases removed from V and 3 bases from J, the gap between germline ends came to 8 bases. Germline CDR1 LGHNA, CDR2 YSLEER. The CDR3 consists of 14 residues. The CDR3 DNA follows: TGCGCCAGCAGCCAAGAGGCGACAGACTATGGCTACACCTTC. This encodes CASSQEATDYGYTF.

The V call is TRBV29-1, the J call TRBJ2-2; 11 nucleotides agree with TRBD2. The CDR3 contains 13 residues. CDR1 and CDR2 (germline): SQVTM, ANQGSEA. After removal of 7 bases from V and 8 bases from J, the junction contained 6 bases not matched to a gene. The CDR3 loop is CSGILAGVGELFF. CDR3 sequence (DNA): TGCAGCGGGATACTAGCGGGAGTTGGGGAGCTGTTTTTT.

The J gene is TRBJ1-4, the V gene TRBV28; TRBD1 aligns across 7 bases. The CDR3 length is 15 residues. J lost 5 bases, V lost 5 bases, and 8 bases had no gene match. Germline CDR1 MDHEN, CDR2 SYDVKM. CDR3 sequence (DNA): TGTGCCAGCAGTGGTGGCGGACAGGACAATGAAAAACTGTTTTTT. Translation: CASSGGGQDNEKLFF.

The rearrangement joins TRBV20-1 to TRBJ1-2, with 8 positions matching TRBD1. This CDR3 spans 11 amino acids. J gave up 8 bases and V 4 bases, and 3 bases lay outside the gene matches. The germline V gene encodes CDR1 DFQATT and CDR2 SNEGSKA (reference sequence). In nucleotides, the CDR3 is TGCAGTGCTACCAGGGGGCCCGGCTACACCTTC. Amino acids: CSATRGPGYTF.

The CDR3: CASSFGTGSTEAFF. The CDR3 DNA is TGCGCCAGCAGCTTCGGGACAGGGAGCACTGAAGCTTTCTTT. The rearrangement joins TRBV5-1 to TRBJ1-1; 9 bases fit TRBD1. Per germline, CDR1 SGHRS and CDR2 YFSETQ. With 2 bases clipped from V and 4 bases from J, the junction kept 3 bases outside the gene matches. The CDR3 is 14 amino acids.

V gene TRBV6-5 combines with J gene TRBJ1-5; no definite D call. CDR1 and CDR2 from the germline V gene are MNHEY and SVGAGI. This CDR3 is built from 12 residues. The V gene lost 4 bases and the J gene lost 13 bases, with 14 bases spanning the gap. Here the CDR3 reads CASSSQTAGQHF. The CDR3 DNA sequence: TGTGCCAGCAGTTCTCAGACGGCGGGGCAGCATTTT.

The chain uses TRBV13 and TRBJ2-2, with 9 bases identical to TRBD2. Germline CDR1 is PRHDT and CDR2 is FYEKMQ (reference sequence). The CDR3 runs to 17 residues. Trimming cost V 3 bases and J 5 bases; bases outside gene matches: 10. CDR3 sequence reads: CASSFYPASGVTGELFF. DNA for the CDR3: TGTGCCAGCAGCTTTTACCCGGCTAGCGGGGTGACCGGGGAGCTGTTTTTT.

DNA of the CDR3: TGCAGTGCCAAGACATTGGAGACCCAGTACTTC. This sequence encodes CSAKTLETQYF. The V gene is TRBV20-1, the J gene TRBJ2-5; D is uncertain. The CDR3 runs to 11 residues. Germline CDR1 reads DFQATT; CDR2 reads SNEGSKA (reference sequence). V lost 6 bases to trimming and J lost 5 bases, with 10 bases between them.

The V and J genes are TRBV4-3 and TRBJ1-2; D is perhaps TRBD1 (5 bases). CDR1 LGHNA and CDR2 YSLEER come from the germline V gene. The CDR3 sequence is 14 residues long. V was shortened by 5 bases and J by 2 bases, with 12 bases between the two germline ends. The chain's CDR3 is CASSSQGGNYGYTF. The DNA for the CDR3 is TGCGCCAGCAGCTCCCAGGGAGGGAACTATGGCTACACCTTC.

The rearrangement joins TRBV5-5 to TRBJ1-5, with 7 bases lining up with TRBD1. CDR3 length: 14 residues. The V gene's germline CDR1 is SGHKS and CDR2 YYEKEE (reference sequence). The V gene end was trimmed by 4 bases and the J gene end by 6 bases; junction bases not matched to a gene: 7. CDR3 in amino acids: CASSPTGNGQPQHF. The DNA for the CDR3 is TGTGCCAGCAGCCCGACAGGGAACGGTCAGCCCCAGCATTTT.